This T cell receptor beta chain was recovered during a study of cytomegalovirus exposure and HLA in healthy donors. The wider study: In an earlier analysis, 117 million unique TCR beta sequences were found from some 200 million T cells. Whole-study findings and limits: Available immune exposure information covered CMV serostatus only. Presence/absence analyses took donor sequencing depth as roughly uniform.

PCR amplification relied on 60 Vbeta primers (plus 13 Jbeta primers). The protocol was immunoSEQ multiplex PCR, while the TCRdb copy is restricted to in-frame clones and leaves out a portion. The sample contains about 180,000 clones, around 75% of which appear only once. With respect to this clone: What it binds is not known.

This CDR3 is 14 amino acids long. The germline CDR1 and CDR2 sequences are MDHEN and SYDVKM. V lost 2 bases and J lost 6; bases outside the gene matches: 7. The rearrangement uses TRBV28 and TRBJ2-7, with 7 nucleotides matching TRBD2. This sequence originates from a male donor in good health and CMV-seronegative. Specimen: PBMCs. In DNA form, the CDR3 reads TGTGCCAGCAGTTTAAGGCTAGCGGATAGCGAGCAGTACTTC. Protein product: CASSLRLADSEQYF.